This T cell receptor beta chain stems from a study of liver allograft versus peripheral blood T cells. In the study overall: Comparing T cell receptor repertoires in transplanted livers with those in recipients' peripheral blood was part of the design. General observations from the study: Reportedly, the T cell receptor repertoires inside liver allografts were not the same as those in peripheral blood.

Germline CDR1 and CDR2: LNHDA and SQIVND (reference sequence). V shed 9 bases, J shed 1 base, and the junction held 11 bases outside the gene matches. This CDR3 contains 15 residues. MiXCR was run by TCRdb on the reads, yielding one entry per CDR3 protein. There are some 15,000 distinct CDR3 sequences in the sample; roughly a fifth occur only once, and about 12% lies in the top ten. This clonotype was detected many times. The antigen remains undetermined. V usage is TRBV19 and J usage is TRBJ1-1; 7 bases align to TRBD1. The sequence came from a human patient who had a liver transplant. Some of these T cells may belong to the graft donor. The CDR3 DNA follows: TGTGCCAGCCGCCTGAGGGACAGACCGAACACTGAAGCTTTCTTT. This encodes CASRLRDRPNTEAFF.